Following are 9 T cell receptor beta chains from one sample sequenced in a study of T-cell reconstitution after alpha-beta-depleted transplantation in children. Unique molecular identifiers were incorporated into the prepared TCRbeta library. TCRdb called the PCR reads again in MiXCR, with one record for every CDR3 protein. The sample shows approximately 220,000 distinct CDR3 sequences, approximately 17% of them seen only once. The sample was PBMCs, mostly from graft donor cells, taken 360 days after TCRalphabeta/CD19-depleted stem cell transplant. The source of these receptors is a male patient under 10 years old who had a stem cell transplant for acute lymphoblastic leukemia, so the T cells may come from the graft donor.

In this sample, this clonotype turned up a few times. This sequence joins TRBV20-1 and TRBJ2-1; TRBD1 matches at 7 bases. The germline CDR1 and CDR2 sequences are DFQATT and SNEGSKA (reference sequence). The CDR3 contains 15 residues. Unmatched junction bases numbered 4, after V lost 2 bases and J lost 0 bases. CDR3 sequence (DNA): TGCAGTGCTAGACCAGGGGGAAGCTCCTACAATGAGCAGTTCTTC. As protein: CSARPGGSSYNEQFF.

This clonotype appeared a few times. The rearrangement links TRBV5-1 to TRBJ2-7, with TRBD2 as a possible D gene (7 bases). Germline V gene lookup returns CDR1 SGHRS and CDR2 YFSETQ. The CDR3 runs 15 residues. With 4 bases removed from V and 1 base from J, the gap between germline ends came to 15 bases. The chain's CDR3 is CASSPPGGRSYEQYF. The CDR3 DNA follows: TGCGCCAGCAGCCCACCGGGGGGCAGGTCCTACGAGCAGTACTTC.

This clonotype was counted between two and nine times. The CDR3 DNA is TGTGCCAGCAGTTTATTAGGAGGGATCTCTGGAAACACCATATATTTT. This gives the protein CASSLLGGISGNTIYF. The chain carries TRBV12-3 or TRBV12-4 and TRBJ1-3; no firm D call. Trimming removed 2 bases at V and 0 bases at J, with 11 bases between. The CDR3 is made up of 16 amino acids.

Only a few counts were recorded for this clonotype. The V and J genes are TRBV6-2 or TRBV6-3 and TRBJ1-3; no clear D. V was clipped by 6 bases and J by 0 bases, with 12 bases between them. The CDR3 spans 15 residues. Germline assignment: CDR1 MNHEY and CDR2 SVGEGT. CDR3 in amino acids: CASRIPGDSGNTIYF. CDR3 DNA sequence: TGTGCCAGCAGGATCCCGGGAGACTCTGGAAACACCATATATTTT.

This clonotype has more than one count but fewer than ten. V is TRBV7-6 and J is TRBJ2-1, with 9 positions matching TRBD1. The CDR3 totals 15 residues. V lost 1 base and J lost 8; bases outside the gene matches: 6. Germline CDR1 SGHVS, CDR2 FNYEAQ. This CDR3 is CASSLGTGEGDEQFF. The CDR3 DNA sequence: TGTGCCAGCAGCTTAGGGACAGGGGAAGGGGATGAGCAGTTCTTC.

This clonotype was picked up a small number of times. The chain combines TRBV20-1 with TRBJ2-3; weak D call: TRBD2 (7 bases). V gave up 5 bases and J gave up 1 base, with 10 bases separating them. Germline CDR1 is DFQATT and CDR2 is SNEGSKA (reference sequence). The CDR3 sequence is 13 residues long. The CDR3 sequence is CSAGGGGTDTQYF. The CDR3 DNA follows: TGCAGTGCTGGAGGGGGGGGCACAGATACGCAGTATTTT.

V and J are TRBV24-1 and TRBJ2-1, with TRBD1 matching over 7 bases. CDR3 length: 14 amino acids. The germline gives CDR1 KGHDR, CDR2 SFDVKD. With V trimmed by 6 bases and J by 6 bases, 7 bases remained unmatched. CDR3 coding DNA: TGTGCCACCAGTCTCGGGACAGCCCCCAATGAGCAGTTCTTC. Its translation: CATSLGTAPNEQFF.

The gene calls are TRBV7-7 and TRBJ2-1; no clear D. CDR1 and CDR2 (germline): SSHAT, FNYEAQ (reference sequence). Trimming cost V 5 bases and J 0 bases, with 14 bases left between them. The length of the CDR3 is 16 residues. DNA for the CDR3: TGTGCCAGCAGCGAGACGCTCTTGAGCTCCTACAATGAGCAGTTCTTC. Protein product: CASSETLLSSYNEQFF.

This clonotype turned up a few times. The V call is TRBV5-8, the J call TRBJ1-2; 11 bases are shared with TRBD1. V lost 2 bases, J lost 8 bases, and 8 bases stayed unmatched. Germline loops: CDR1 SGHTS, CDR2 YDEGEE. CDR3 length equals 15 residues. CDR3 amino acids: CASSFLPGQGGGYTF. The CDR3 DNA reads TGTGCCAGCAGCTTTCTTCCGGGACAGGGGGGAGGCTACACCTTC.